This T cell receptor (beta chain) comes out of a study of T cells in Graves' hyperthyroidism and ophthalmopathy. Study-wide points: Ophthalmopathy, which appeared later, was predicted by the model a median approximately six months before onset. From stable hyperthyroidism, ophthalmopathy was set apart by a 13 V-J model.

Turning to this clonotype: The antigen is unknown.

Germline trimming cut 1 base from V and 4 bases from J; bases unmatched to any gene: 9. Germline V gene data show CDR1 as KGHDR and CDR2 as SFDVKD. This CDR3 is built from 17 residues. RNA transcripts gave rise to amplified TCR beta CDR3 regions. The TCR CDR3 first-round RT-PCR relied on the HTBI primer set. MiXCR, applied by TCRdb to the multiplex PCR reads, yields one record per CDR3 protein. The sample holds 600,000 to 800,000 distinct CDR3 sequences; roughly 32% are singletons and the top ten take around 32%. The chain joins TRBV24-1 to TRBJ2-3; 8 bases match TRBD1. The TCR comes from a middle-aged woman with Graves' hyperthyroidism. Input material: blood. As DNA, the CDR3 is TGTGCCACCAGTGATTTACATTCGGACAGGGAACCAGATACGCAGTATTTT. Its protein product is CATSDLHSDREPDTQYF.